These 30 T cell receptor beta chains were all obtained from the same sample, sequenced in a study of T cell responses to AZD1222 COVID-19 vaccine. The assay was immunoSEQ multiplex PCR, and TCRdb's table has in-frame clones only and misses some. The sample shows 95,000 to 100,000 clones, about 89% of them seen only once. The sequencing here drew on peripheral blood, taken on day 0 of AZD1222 vaccination. The receptors here all came from an adult in good health.

The V and J genes are TRBV10-3 and TRBJ1-1; D is unclear. Germline loops: CDR1 ENHRY, CDR2 SYGVKD. V dropped 6 bases and J dropped 4 bases, with 12 bases sitting between them. The CDR3 covers 13 residues. The CDR3 nucleotides are TGTGCCATCAGGGCGCAGTGGAGCACTGAAGCTTTCTTT. It encodes CAIRAQWSTEAFF.

The CDR3 coding sequence is TGTGCCAGCAGCCTGGAGTCGAACTATGGCTACACCTTC. Protein product: CASSLESNYGYTF. The chain joins TRBV7-9 to TRBJ1-2; D remains ambiguous. The CDR3 runs 13 residues. V lost 5 bases and J 2 bases, leaving 9 bases between the germline ends. The germline V gene encodes CDR1 SEHNR and CDR2 FQNEAQ (reference sequence).

The rearrangement uses TRBV6-5 and TRBJ2-1; no firm D call. With 2 bases removed from V and 3 bases from J, the gap between germline ends came to 8 bases. The CDR3 has 14 residues. Germline CDR1 is MNHEY and CDR2 is SVGAGI. CDR3 nucleotide sequence: TGTGCCAGCAGTTACGGGCAGTACTACAATGAGCAGTTCTTC. Translation: CASSYGQYYNEQFF.

This sequence joins TRBV5-1 and TRBJ2-1; D not resolved. Germline values: CDR1 SGHRS, CDR2 YFSETQ. Trimming shortened V by 0 bases and J by 1 base, and 5 bases separated the two germline ends. The CDR3 has 14 residues. This chain's CDR3 is CASSLDQSYNEQFF. For the CDR3, the DNA is TGCGCCAGCAGCTTGGACCAGTCCTACAATGAGCAGTTCTTC.

The V gene is TRBV5-4, the J gene TRBJ1-1; D is unclear. The length of the CDR3 is 11 residues. CDR1 is SGHNT, CDR2 YYREEE, per germline (reference sequence). The V and J ends lost 10 bases and 1 base respectively, with 8 bases between them. The DNA of the CDR3 is TGTGCCTTTACCACGAACACTGAAGCTTTCTTT. Its protein is CAFTTNTEAFF.

The chain carries TRBV6-5 and TRBJ1-6, with D tentatively TRBD1 (6 bases). Germline assignment: CDR1 MNHEY and CDR2 SVGAGI. The CDR3 spans 14 residues. Trimming pared 7 bases from V and 11 bases from J, leaving 18 bases between. The CDR3 here is CASTFGGGGTPLHF. CDR3 nucleotides: TGTGCCAGCACCTTCGGAGGGGGAGGGACACCCCTCCACTTT.

The J gene is TRBJ1-1, the V gene TRBV10-1, with D hard to call. V lost 1 base, J lost 1 base, and 4 bases lay in between. Germline V lookup: CDR1 WNHNN, CDR2 SYGVQD (reference sequence). This CDR3 has 13 residues. The CDR3: CASSELGNTEAFF. CDR3 sequence (DNA): TGCGCCAGCAGTGAGTTGGGGAACACTGAAGCTTTCTTT.

The genes are TRBV3-1 (or the pseudogene TRBV3-2) and TRBJ2-7, with D tentatively TRBD2 (5 bases). The CDR3 is 14 residues long. Trimming took 4 bases from V and 6 from J, leaving 16 bases between them. Germline values: CDR1 LGHDT, CDR2 YNNKEL (reference sequence). CDR3 region: CASSRSRRRVEQYF. CDR3 bases: TGTGCCAGCAGCCGGAGCAGGAGGCGGGTCGAGCAGTACTTC.

The genes are TRBV3-1 (or the pseudogene TRBV3-2) and TRBJ2-1, with a tentative D call TRBD1 (6 bases). The V and J ends lost 0 bases and 7 bases respectively, with 10 bases between them. Germline CDR1 reads LGHDT; CDR2 reads YNNKEL (reference sequence). This CDR3 is 14 amino acids long. The CDR3 is CASSQEVGGNEQFF. The CDR3 DNA sequence: TGTGCCAGCAGCCAAGAGGTAGGGGGTAATGAGCAGTTCTTC.

The chain combines TRBV7-9 with TRBJ1-2; possibly TRBD1 for D (5 bases). Germline CDR1 and CDR2: SEHNR and FQNEAQ (reference sequence). The germline V and J ends were trimmed by 5 bases and 2 bases, with 21 bases remaining between them. This CDR3 has 17 amino acids. The CDR3 is CASSQRGRVTLNYGYTF. The CDR3 bases are TGTGCCAGCAGCCAGAGGGGCAGGGTAACCCTAAACTATGGCTACACCTTC.

This sequence joins TRBV4-1 and TRBJ2-7; D perhaps matches TRBD2 (6 bases). This CDR3 has 15 residues. The V end was cut by 3 bases, the J end by 2 bases, with 14 bases between. CDR1 and CDR2 (germline): MGHRA, YSYEKL. This CDR3 is CASSQGMGEAYEQYF. CDR3 coding DNA: TGCGCCAGCAGCCAGGGAATGGGGGAGGCCTACGAGCAGTACTTC.

This clone has just one count. The chain combines TRBV12-3 or TRBV12-4 with TRBJ2-2; no clear D. The CDR3 loop spans 13 amino acids. Deletions cut 5 bases from V and 5 bases from J, with 9 bases between. The CDR3 region is CASSPLFTGELFF. The CDR3 DNA reads as TGTGCCAGCAGTCCTTTGTTTACCGGGGAGCTGTTTTTT.

This rearrangement joins TRBV6-4 to TRBJ2-2, with 7 bases that match TRBD1. This CDR3 contains 14 residues. Germline V lookup: CDR1 MRHNA, CDR2 SNTAGT. Germline trimming cut 0 bases from V and 9 bases from J; bases unmatched to any gene: 4. This chain's CDR3 is CASSDSEGARELFF. The CDR3 coding sequence is TGTGCCAGCAGTGACTCCGAGGGGGCGCGGGAGCTGTTTTTT.

The chain has TRBV5-1 and TRBJ1-2; the D gene is possibly TRBD1 (6 bases). The CDR3 consists of 13 residues. V was cut by 4 bases and J by 0 bases, with 7 bases left in between. Germline V gives CDR1 SGHRS, CDR2 YFSETQ. The CDR3 DNA reads TGCGCCAGCAGCCAGGGGACTAACTATGGCTACACCTTC. The encoded protein is CASSQGTNYGYTF.

This clone was seen just once. The J gene is TRBJ1-3, the V gene TRBV14; 8 nucleotides match TRBD1. CDR1 and CDR2 from the germline V gene are SGHDN and FVKESK. V lost 8 bases and J lost 2; bases outside the gene matches: 2. This CDR3 spans 13 amino acids. The DNA for the CDR3 is TGTGCCAGCGCACAGGGGGCTGGAAACACCATATATTTT. As protein: CASAQGAGNTIYF.

The V call is TRBV9, the J call TRBJ2-1, with D possibly being TRBD1 (5 bases). Trimming cost V 0 bases and J 7 bases, with 11 bases left between them. The CDR3 is 14 amino acids. Germline V gene data show CDR1 as SGDLS and CDR2 as YYNGEE. CDR3 region: CASSVAGQGNEQFF. Written as DNA, the CDR3 is TGTGCCAGCAGCGTAGCCGGGCAGGGTAATGAGCAGTTCTTC.

The chain has TRBV4-2 and TRBJ2-7; D is perhaps TRBD1 (5 bases). The CDR3 consists of 14 residues. Trimming shortened V by 3 bases and J by 3 bases, and 12 bases separated the two germline ends. Germline V lookup: CDR1 LGHNA, CDR2 YNFKEQ. The CDR3 region is CASSQADNYYEQYF. DNA for the CDR3: TGTGCCAGCAGCCAGGCGGACAATTACTACGAGCAGTACTTC.

This clone has a single count. This chain links TRBV18 with TRBJ1-5; tentatively, D is TRBD1 (5 bases). The CDR3 extends over 15 amino acids. Per the germline V gene, CDR1 is KGHSH and CDR2 is LQKENI. Trimming shortened V by 4 bases and J by 3 bases, and 13 bases separated the two germline ends. CDR3 sequence: CASSRQPNDNQPQHF. CDR3 bases: TGTGCCAGCTCACGACAGCCAAATGACAATCAGCCCCAGCATTTT.

The V call is TRBV4-1, the J call TRBJ2-3; D is possibly TRBD2 (5 bases). Trimming shortened V by 0 bases and J by 2 bases, and 15 bases separated the two germline ends. The CDR3 is made up of 17 amino acids. Germline V gives CDR1 MGHRA, CDR2 YSYEKL. For the CDR3, the DNA is TGCGCCAGCAGCCAAGAGGGCAGCGGTCCCCTCACAGATACGCAGTATTTT. Its protein product is CASSQEGSGPLTDTQYF.

The chain recombines TRBV5-4 with TRBJ2-1; TRBD2 agrees at 13 bases. V lost 4 bases to trimming and J lost 7 bases; unmatched junction nucleotides: 8. This CDR3 is built from 16 residues. Germline CDR1 is SGHNT and CDR2 is YYREEE (reference sequence). CDR3 coding DNA: TGTGCCAGCAGCCGGCGAACTAGCGGGGGGGAAAATGAGCAGTTCTTC. Translation: CASSRRTSGGENEQFF. Drawing the rest from reference TRBV5-4 and TRBJ2-1, the complete variable domain is ETGVTQSPTHLIKTRGQQVTLRCSSQSGHNTVSWYQQALGQGPQFIFQYYREEENGRGNFPPRFSGLQFPNYSSELNVNALELDDSALYLCASSRRTSGGENEQFFGPGTRLTVL.

V and J are TRBV7-9 and TRBJ1-2, with 10 bases fitting TRBD1. CDR1 and CDR2 (germline): SEHNR, FQNEAQ (reference sequence). This CDR3 contains 13 residues. V shed 6 bases, J shed 8 bases, and the junction held 6 bases outside the gene matches. The chain's CDR3 is CASSFDRGLGYTF. The CDR3 region has the DNA TGTGCCAGCAGTTTCGACAGGGGGCTCGGCTACACCTTC.

This sequence joins TRBV29-1 and TRBJ1-1, with 7 positions matching TRBD1. With V trimmed by 6 bases and J by 1 base, 8 bases remained unmatched. CDR3 size: 14 residues. From germline, CDR1 is SQVTM and CDR2 ANQGSEA. Here the CDR3 reads CSVTRTGGNTEAFF. CDR3 coding DNA: TGCAGCGTCACAAGGACAGGTGGGAACACTGAAGCTTTCTTT.

The V and J genes are TRBV18 and TRBJ1-1; D unclear. Trimming removed 8 bases from V and 7 bases from J, with 14 bases in between. The CDR3 totals 12 residues. The germline V gene has CDR1 KGHSH and CDR2 LQKENI. The CDR3 sequence: CASAAEVHEAFF. CDR3 DNA sequence: TGTGCCAGCGCCGCCGAGGTACATGAAGCTTTCTTT.

The chain links TRBV4-2 to TRBJ2-2, with a tentative D call TRBD1 (6 bases). The CDR3 consists of 15 residues. Germline assignment: CDR1 LGHNA and CDR2 YNFKEQ. V gave up 1 base and J gave up 4 bases, with 10 bases separating them. CDR3 residues: CASSQGDTVTGELFF. The CDR3 bases are TGTGCCAGCAGCCAAGGGGACACCGTCACCGGGGAGCTGTTTTTT.

This sequence joins TRBV19 and TRBJ1-1; D possibly corresponds to TRBD1 (5 bases). CDR1 is LNHDA and CDR2 is SQIVND in the germline V gene (reference sequence). The CDR3 runs 15 residues. The germline V and J ends were trimmed by 6 bases and 3 bases, with 17 bases remaining between them. CDR3 residues: CASSRPGGVDTEAFF. The CDR3 nucleotides are TGTGCCAGTAGCCGACCCGGGGGGGTAGACACTGAAGCTTTCTTT.

The V call is TRBV29-1, the J call TRBJ1-2; TRBD1 aligns across 8 bases. The CDR3 runs 14 residues. V gave up 5 bases and J gave up 2 bases; unmatched junction bases: 7. Germline V CDR1 and CDR2: SQVTM, ANQGSEA. In nucleotides, the CDR3 is TGCAGCGTTCTGACAGGGGCGGTCAACTATGGCTACACCTTC. This sequence encodes CSVLTGAVNYGYTF.

The genes are TRBV30 and TRBJ2-5; D unresolved. The CDR3 runs 12 residues. Germline V gene data show CDR1 as GTSNPN and CDR2 as SVGIG (reference sequence). Trimming shortened V by 1 base and J by 5 bases, and 8 bases separated the two germline ends. CDR3 region: CAWSARFETQYF. The CDR3 coding sequence is TGTGCCTGGAGTGCCAGGTTTGAGACCCAGTACTTC.

The rearrangement uses TRBV7-3 and TRBJ2-2, with D possibly being TRBD2 (5 bases). Germline CDR1 is SGHTA and CDR2 is FQGTGA. CDR3 length: 15 amino acids. Trimming shortened V by 1 base and J by 5 bases, and 11 bases separated the two germline ends. The CDR3 loop is CASSLMAGRTGELFF. The DNA for the CDR3 is TGTGCCAGCAGCTTAATGGCGGGTCGAACCGGGGAGCTGTTTTTT.

As to this clone: A read error may account for a junction end that differs from germline. V usage is TRBV7-7 and J usage is TRBJ2-3; 9 bases align to TRBD1. CDR1 and CDR2 from the germline V gene are SSHAT and FNYEAQ (reference sequence). The length of the CDR3 is 17 residues. The CDR3 DNA reads TGTGCTAGCAGCTTAGCGATTCCGGGACAGGGTAGAGATACGCAGTATTTT. The encoded protein is CASSLAIPGQGRDTQYF.

The V and J genes are TRBV6-4 and TRBJ1-2, with 8 bases identical to TRBD1. The germline V gene encodes CDR1 MRHNA and CDR2 SNTAGT. The length of the CDR3 is 15 residues. V gave up 3 bases and J gave up 3 bases; unmatched junction bases: 6. CDR3 protein: CASSETGTGDYGYTF. CDR3 DNA: TGTGCCAGCAGTGAAACCGGGACAGGCGACTATGGCTACACCTTC.